These 18 T cell receptor beta chains originate from one sample sequenced in a study of human thymus T cells. During corrective heart surgery, resections were taken, and the thymus tissue came from them. The repertoire was sequenced with immunoSEQ multiplex PCR; TCRdb's copy has only in-frame clones and lacks some. The sample holds 78,000 or so clones; 96% are singletons and the top ten take around 0.03%. Sequenced material: thymus tissue. Receptor source: a boy in the first two years of life with a congenital heart defect but otherwise immunologically healthy.

This chain uses TRBV4-2 with TRBJ2-5; D may correspond to TRBD1 or TRBD2 (5 bases each). Trimming took 1 base from V and 3 from J, leaving 12 bases between them. The CDR3 spans 15 residues. CDR1 is LGHNA and CDR2 is YNFKEQ in the germline V gene. This CDR3 reads CASSQVPGPKETQYF. Written as DNA, the CDR3 is TGTGCCAGCAGCCAAGTCCCGGGACCCAAAGAGACCCAGTACTTC.

The chain uses TRBV27 and TRBJ1-2, with a possible D match to TRBD1 (5 bases). The CDR3 contains 14 residues. CDR1 and CDR2 from the germline V gene are MNHEY and SMNVEV (reference sequence). Trimming took off 4 bases at V and 4 bases at J, with 13 bases between the two ends. The CDR3 DNA is TGTGCCAGCAGTTCTCCCGGACAAGTCTATGGCTACACCTTC. Translating it yields CASSSPGQVYGYTF.

The V gene is TRBV19, the J gene TRBJ2-7, with TRBD2 as a possible D gene (5 bases). From germline, CDR1 is LNHDA and CDR2 SQIVND (reference sequence). The CDR3 has 13 residues. Trimming left V 0 bases short and J 6 bases short, with 9 bases between. Here the CDR3 DNA reads TGTGCCAGTAGTATAGATCCCCGGGGCGAGCAGTACTTC. Residues: CASSIDPRGEQYF.

The J gene is TRBJ2-1, the V gene TRBV12-5, with 14 bases fitting TRBD2. The J segment lost 5 bases and the V segment lost 1 base, leaving 16 bases of the junction unmatched. Per the germline V gene, CDR1 is LGHNT and CDR2 is FRNRAP. CDR3 size: 21 residues. The CDR3 is CASGLEGTSGSMEVRDNEQFF. The CDR3 DNA reads as TGTGCTAGTGGTTTGGAAGGGACTAGCGGGAGTATGGAGGTAAGGGACAATGAGCAGTTCTTC.

The CDR3 DNA follows: TGTGCCAGCAGCTCGGCTGGACTAGTTAACTACGAGCAGTACTTC. It codes for CASSSAGLVNYEQYF. V is TRBV5-6 and J is TRBJ2-7; the match to TRBD2 covers 7 bases. The CDR3 contains 15 residues. Trimming removed 3 bases from V and 3 bases from J; junction bases left unmatched: 9. Germline loops: CDR1 SGHDT, CDR2 YYEEEE.

The chain employs TRBV6-5 and TRBJ1-1, with no clear D. The CDR3 is 13 amino acids. Trimming pared 6 bases from V and 0 bases from J, leaving 8 bases between. Germline V lookup: CDR1 MNHEY, CDR2 SVGAGI. CDR3 residues: CASSSDLNTEAFF. CDR3 nucleotide sequence: TGTGCCAGCAGCTCCGACCTGAACACTGAAGCTTTCTTT.

V usage is TRBV5-1 and J usage is TRBJ2-7; tentative D call: TRBD1 (7 bases). The germline CDR1 and CDR2 sequences are SGHRS and YFSETQ. The CDR3 sequence is 15 residues long. Trimming took 3 bases from V and 3 from J, leaving 16 bases between them. CDR3 in amino acids: CASSSRGRTIYEQYF. In DNA form, the CDR3 reads TGCGCCAGCAGCTCCAGGGGGAGGACTATCTACGAGCAGTACTTC.

This chain uses TRBV6-5 with TRBJ1-2, with a possible D match to TRBD1 (5 bases). With 6 bases removed from V and 2 bases from J, the gap between germline ends came to 10 bases. Germline CDR1 MNHEY, CDR2 SVGAGI. The CDR3 sequence is 13 residues long. CDR3 DNA: TGTGCCAGCAGATGGGACGGAAACTATGGCTACACCTTC. Protein sequence: CASRWDGNYGYTF.

This clone was detected once. CDR3 loop: CASSLGGEPGNEQFF. The CDR3 DNA reads as TGCGCCAGCAGCTTGGGAGGGGAACCGGGCAATGAGCAGTTCTTC. The chain links TRBV5-1 to TRBJ2-1; D may correspond to TRBD1 or TRBD2 (5 bases each). V was trimmed by 0 bases and J by 6 bases, leaving 13 bases between them. Germline V CDR1 and CDR2: SGHRS, YFSETQ. CDR3 length: 15 amino acids.

The chain joins TRBV12-5 to TRBJ1-5, with 7 bases fitting TRBD1. Germline CDR1 is LGHNT and CDR2 is FRNRAP. The CDR3 is 18 residues long. V dropped 7 bases and J dropped 0; count of bases not matched to a gene: 15. The CDR3 sequence: CASAKDRRIPYSNQPQHF. The CDR3 DNA reads as TGTGCTAGTGCTAAGGACAGGAGAATACCTTATAGCAATCAGCCCCAGCATTTT.

This sequence joins TRBV25-1 and TRBJ1-1; D may be TRBD1 (5 bases). Deletions cut 4 bases from V and 8 bases from J, with 8 bases between. This CDR3 comprises 11 residues. Germline V gene data show CDR1 as MGHDK and CDR2 as SYGVNS. This CDR3 is CASSAHREAFF. As DNA, the CDR3 is TGTGCCAGCAGTGCCCACAGGGAAGCTTTCTTT.

The J gene is TRBJ2-1, the V gene TRBV20-1; D gene unclear. The CDR3 consists of 11 residues. Germline CDR1 reads DFQATT; CDR2 reads SNEGSKA (reference sequence). V dropped 6 bases and J dropped 8 bases, with 11 bases sitting between them. CDR3: CSAASRHEQFF. Here the CDR3 DNA reads TGCAGTGCCGCCAGTAGGCATGAGCAGTTCTTC.

The chain recombines TRBV30 with TRBJ1-6; D remains ambiguous. V gave up 4 bases and J gave up 6 bases, with 7 bases separating them. This CDR3 is 12 amino acids long. Germline CDR1 and CDR2: GTSNPN and SVGIG (reference sequence). CDR3 in DNA: TGTGCCTGGACCTTGACTAATTCACCCCTCCACTTT. It encodes CAWTLTNSPLHF.

This clone was recorded only once. V usage is TRBV7-9 and J usage is TRBJ2-7; tentatively, D is TRBD2 (6 bases). Germline V CDR1 and CDR2: SEHNR, FQNEAQ (reference sequence). The CDR3 contains 11 residues. Trimming took 6 bases from V and 6 from J, leaving 9 bases between them. CDR3 in amino acids: CASRAGLEQYF. CDR3 in DNA: TGTGCCAGCAGGGCGGGGCTCGAGCAGTACTTC.

The chain couples TRBV4-3 to TRBJ2-7, with 7 bases that match TRBD1. This CDR3 region has 17 residues. Germline V gene lookup returns CDR1 LGHNA and CDR2 YSLEER. Unmatched junction bases numbered 14, after V lost 5 bases and J lost 1 base. CDR3 sequence: CASSFSARDRTSYEQYF. The CDR3 nucleotides read TGCGCCAGCAGCTTCTCTGCCCGGGACAGAACTTCCTACGAGCAGTACTTC.

V usage is TRBV10-1 and J usage is TRBJ2-7, with TRBD2 matching 8 bases. With V trimmed by 3 bases and J by 6 bases, 7 bases remained unmatched. This CDR3 contains 14 residues. CDR1 and CDR2 from the germline V gene are WNHNN and SYGVQD (reference sequence). DNA for the CDR3: TGCGCCAGCAGTGAAAGCGGGAGACCCATCGAGCAGTACTTC. Its translation: CASSESGRPIEQYF.

This clone was seen once. The chain uses TRBV7-6 and TRBJ2-3; D gene uncertain. Germline CDR1 SGHVS, CDR2 FNYEAQ. This CDR3 is built from 15 residues. Trimming removed 2 bases from V and 2 bases from J, with 11 bases in between. CDR3 sequence: CASSLTSDFTDTQYF. The CDR3 DNA is TGTGCCAGCAGCTTAACATCTGATTTCACAGATACGCAGTATTTT.

This rearrangement joins TRBV5-1 to TRBJ1-1, with 11 bases lining up with TRBD1. This CDR3 spans 16 amino acids. With 4 bases clipped from V and 3 bases from J, the junction kept 8 bases outside the gene matches. Germline assignment: CDR1 SGHRS and CDR2 YFSETQ. The CDR3, as DNA: TGCGCCAGCAGCGTACGGACAGGGGGCAGGGACACTGAAGCTTTCTTT. Its protein product is CASSVRTGGRDTEAFF.